The 28 T cell receptor beta chains below all came from one sample that was sequenced in a study of blood T cells in healthy people across ages. A second PCR of 7 to 11 cycles used a sample-barcoded 5' primer and a J-beta primer mix. TCRdb fed the 5' RACE reads into MiXCR, producing one record per CDR3 protein. The table shows approximately 880,000 distinct CDR3 sequences, with around 46% occurring only once. Specimen: blood. These TCRs come from a man under 40 in good health.

The chain uses TRBV9 and TRBJ2-2; maybe TRBD1 (6 bases). Deletions cut 0 bases from V and 1 base from J, with 7 bases between. This CDR3 spans 15 amino acids. CDR1 is SGDLS, CDR2 YYNGEE, per germline. CDR3 nucleotide sequence: TGTGCCAGCAGCGTAGAGGGGGAGAACACCGGGGAGCTGTTTTTT. Its translation: CASSVEGENTGELFF.

J is TRBJ2-7 and V is TRBV7-2; no definite D call. The V gene lost 1 base and the J gene lost 9 bases, with 10 bases spanning the gap. CDR3 length: 12 amino acids. From germline, CDR1 is SGHTA and CDR2 FQGNSA. The CDR3: CASSLGSPAQYF. As DNA, the CDR3 is TGTGCCAGCAGCTTAGGGAGTCCAGCGCAGTACTTC.

The chain links TRBV5-6 to TRBJ1-4, with D unresolved. Germline-derived CDR1 and CDR2 are SGHDT and YYEEEE. The germline V and J ends were trimmed by 3 bases and 7 bases, with 16 bases remaining between them. This CDR3 is built from 15 residues. CDR3 DNA sequence: TGTGCCAGCAGCTCCTTAAGGGTTGGCGGTGAAAAACTGTTTTTT. Translated, it gives CASSSLRVGGEKLFF.

This clonotype was seen a handful of times. CDR3: CASSQEAPIGTSGGDEQYF. The CDR3, as DNA: TGTGCCAGCAGCCAAGAGGCCCCAATTGGGACTAGCGGGGGCGACGAGCAGTACTTC. This chain links TRBV4-2 with TRBJ2-5; 14 nucleotides match TRBD2. The J call is uncertain, as TRBJ2-7 better fits the DNA end. Germline CDR1 reads LGHNA; CDR2 reads YNFKEQ. This CDR3 has 19 residues.

The chain combines TRBV20-1 with TRBJ2-1, with D uncertain. CDR1 and CDR2 (germline): DFQATT, SNEGSKA (reference sequence). V lost 2 bases, J lost 13 bases, and 9 bases lay in between. The CDR3 runs to 10 residues. CDR3 nucleotides: TGCAGTGCTAGAACGGAGACCCAGTTCTTC. Amino acid sequence: CSARTETQFF.

This clonotype was counted at least ten times. The rearrangement uses TRBV20-1 and TRBJ2-5; 13 bases agree with TRBD2. Germline V CDR1 and CDR2: DFQATT, SNEGSKA (reference sequence). This CDR3 contains 16 residues. The V and J ends lost 1 base and 4 bases, in that order; junction bases with no gene match: 6. CDR3 loop: CSARGTSGGVLETQYF. CDR3 coding DNA: TGCAGTGCTAGAGGGACTAGCGGGGGTGTCCTAGAGACCCAGTACTTC.

The chain has TRBV5-6 and TRBJ2-7; unclear D gene. The J call is in doubt because the DNA end fits TRBJ2-4 better. Germline CDR1 is SGHDT and CDR2 is YYEEEE. This CDR3 has 12 residues. The CDR3 reads CASSFSADIQYF. The CDR3 bases are TGTGCCAGCAGCTTCTCTGCGGACATTCAGTACTTC.

Only a few counts were recorded for this clonotype. The chain uses TRBV4-3 and TRBJ2-1; D is unresolved. In germline, CDR1 is LGHNA, CDR2 YSLEER. The CDR3 is 13 amino acids. Trimming left V 0 bases short and J 6 bases short, with 6 bases between. In DNA form, the CDR3 reads TGCGCCAGCAGCCAAGATTCCCGCAATGAGCAGTTCTTC. It codes for CASSQDSRNEQFF.

This rearrangement joins TRBV5-4 to TRBJ1-1; D remains ambiguous. This CDR3 has 16 residues. CDR1 is SGHNT, CDR2 YYREEE, per germline (reference sequence). V gave up 4 bases and J gave up 1 base, with 17 bases separating them. The CDR3 loop reads CASSEYPGTENTEAFF. Written as DNA, the CDR3 is TGTGCCAGCAGCGAATATCCAGGCACGGAGAACACTGAAGCTTTCTTT.

The chain couples TRBV3-1 to TRBJ2-7; perhaps TRBD2 as D (7 bases). Germline V gene data show CDR1 as LGHDT and CDR2 as YNNKEL (reference sequence). Between the trimmed V and J ends, which lost 3 bases and 7 bases, there was a span of 13 bases. The CDR3 is made up of 13 amino acids. Here the CDR3 DNA reads TGTGCCAGCAGCCAGAGGGGGGGGGGGGAGCAGTACTTC. Protein sequence: CASSQRGGGEQYF.

The V call is TRBV28, the J call TRBJ2-7; D possibly corresponds to TRBD2 (5 bases). CDR1 and CDR2 from the germline V gene are MDHEN and SYDVKM. The CDR3 totals 16 residues. Trimming removed 4 bases at V and 2 bases at J, with 18 bases between. The CDR3 loop is CASSSLIPGSPYEQYF. CDR3 bases: TGTGCCAGCAGTTCCCTGATACCGGGGAGCCCCTACGAGCAGTACTTC.

The gene calls are TRBV7-2 and TRBJ1-1, with D tentatively TRBD1 (6 bases). CDR3 size: 17 residues. V was cut by 2 bases and J by 3 bases, with 19 bases left in between. Germline CDR1 reads SGHTA; CDR2 reads FQGNSA. In DNA form, the CDR3 reads TGTGCCAGCAGCTTAACCCCCCCAGGGGCCCTAGACACTGAAGCTTTCTTT. Its protein is CASSLTPPGALDTEAFF. The full variable domain, with the rest looked up from reference TRBV7-2 and TRBJ1-1, is GAGVSQSPSNKVTEKGKDVELRCDPISGHTALYWYRQSLGQGLEFLIYFQGNSAPDKSGLPSDRFSAERTGGSVSTLTIQRTQQEDSAVYLCASSLTPPGALDTEAFFGQGTRLTVV.

This clonotype showed up just a few times. This sequence joins TRBV6-6 and TRBJ1-2; D may be TRBD1 (6 bases). The V gene lost 4 bases and the J gene lost 8 bases, with 8 bases spanning the gap. The germline V gene encodes CDR1 MNHNY and CDR2 SVGAGI (reference sequence). The CDR3 has 11 amino acids. The CDR3 bases are TGTGCCAGCAGTTCAGGGGAGGGCTACACCTTC. This codes for CASSSGEGYTF.

This chain uses TRBV7-2 with TRBJ1-5; D is undetermined. CDR1 is SGHTA, CDR2 FQGNSA, per germline. The CDR3 is made up of 15 amino acids. Trimming left V 2 bases short and J 1 base short, with 9 bases between. The CDR3 is CASSLKEGSNQPQHF. As DNA, the CDR3 is TGTGCCAGCAGCTTAAAGGAGGGAAGCAATCAGCCCCAGCATTTT.

The chain combines TRBV20-1 with TRBJ1-6; D gene ambiguous. Trimming cost V 0 bases and J 0 bases, with 12 bases left between them. This CDR3 is built from 17 residues. Per the germline V gene, CDR1 is DFQATT and CDR2 is SNEGSKA (reference sequence). This chain's CDR3 is CSARDPRDGSYNSPLHF. The CDR3 DNA follows: TGCAGTGCTAGAGACCCCCGAGACGGCTCCTATAATTCACCCCTCCACTTT.

The chain uses TRBV7-2 and TRBJ2-3, with TRBD2 identical over 7 bases. The length of the CDR3 is 17 residues. V shed 7 bases, J shed 3 bases, and the junction held 16 bases outside the gene matches. Germline values: CDR1 SGHTA, CDR2 FQGNSA. For the CDR3, the DNA is TGTGCCAGCAACCCGTCCCCTTTTAGCGGGCCAACAGATACGCAGTATTTT. It codes for CASNPSPFSGPTDTQYF.

There are a few counts of this clonotype. The J gene is TRBJ2-7, the V gene TRBV5-1; a possible D gene is TRBD1 (6 bases). CDR1 and CDR2 (germline): SGHRS, YFSETQ. The CDR3 totals 14 residues. V shed 5 bases and J shed 3 bases, with 15 bases lying between them. The CDR3 region is CASRVRQGSYEQYF. In DNA, the CDR3 is TGCGCCAGCAGAGTACGGCAGGGGAGCTACGAGCAGTACTTC.

J is TRBJ1-2 and V is TRBV30; the match to TRBD1 covers 10 bases. V lost 0 bases and J lost 10; bases outside the gene matches: 5. In germline, CDR1 is GTSNPN, CDR2 SVGIG (reference sequence). The CDR3 contains 13 residues. DNA of the CDR3: TGTGCCTGGAGTGTTGCGGGACAGGGGATCTACACCTTC. Translated, it gives CAWSVAGQGIYTF.

As regards this clonotype: Germline and junction disagree at one end, which may indicate a read error. The V and J genes are TRBV7-2 and TRBJ2-3, with 7 nucleotides matching TRBD2. Germline CDR1 is SGHTA and CDR2 is FQGNSA. CDR3 length: 15 residues. CDR3 bases: TGTGTCAGCAGCTTAATCGGGGGGAGCACAGATACGCAGTATTTT. Translating gives CVSSLIGGSTDTQYF. The complete variable domain, with remaining parts taken from reference TRBV7-2 and TRBJ2-3, reads GAGVSQSPSNKVTEKGKDVELRCDPISGHTALYWYRQSLGQGLEFLIYFQGNSAPDKSGLPSDRFSAERTGGSVSTLTIQRTQQEDSAVYLCVSSLIGGSTDTQYFGPGTRLTVL.

This clonotype turned up a few times. V usage is TRBV20-1 and J usage is TRBJ1-2, with TRBD1 as a possible D gene (5 bases). Trimming removed 4 bases from V and 5 bases from J, with 14 bases in between. The V gene's germline CDR1 is DFQATT and CDR2 SNEGSKA (reference sequence). The CDR3 sequence is 13 residues long. In nucleotides, the CDR3 is TGCAGTGCTACGGCCCAAGGGGATTATGGCTACACCTTC. Protein sequence: CSATAQGDYGYTF.

This clonotype was counted only a few times. This chain uses TRBV7-6 with TRBJ2-7; TRBD1 agrees at 10 bases. Losses at the gene ends were 5 bases for V and 6 bases for J; bases not matched to a gene: 7. Germline CDR1 is SGHVS and CDR2 is FNYEAQ. The CDR3 contains 14 residues. CDR3 DNA sequence: TGTGCCAGCAGCGGAGGGACAGGGGCAGGCGAGCAGTACTTC. It translates to CASSGGTGAGEQYF.

The J gene is TRBJ1-1, the V gene TRBV5-6; 7 nucleotides line up with TRBD1. The CDR3 loop spans 13 amino acids. The trim removed 2 bases at V and 7 bases at J, leaving 5 bases unmatched. In germline, CDR1 is SGHDT, CDR2 YYEEEE. The CDR3 DNA reads TGTGCCAGCAGCTTAAATACAGGGGTTGAAGCTTTCTTT. This translates into CASSLNTGVEAFF.

The chain carries TRBV3-1 and TRBJ2-2, with TRBD1 matching over 7 bases. V trimming: 4 bases; J trimming: 0 bases; junction bases outside the gene matches: 2. From germline, CDR1 is LGHDT and CDR2 YNNKEL (reference sequence). This CDR3 region has 15 residues. The CDR3 reads CASSPTGPNTGELFF. CDR3 DNA: TGTGCCAGCAGCCCGACAGGGCCGAACACCGGGGAGCTGTTTTTT.

Comments on this clonotype: The junction and the germline gene differ at one end; a read error may be behind it. The genes are TRBV25-1 and TRBJ1-2; 8 nucleotides align to TRBD1. This CDR3 region has 13 residues. Germline-derived CDR1 and CDR2 are MGHDK and SYGVNS. Here the CDR3 DNA reads TGTGTCAGCATGAGGACAGGGAGGCCTGGCTACACCTTC. Its translation is CVSMRTGRPGYTF.

The chain uses TRBV9 and TRBJ2-5, with 10 bases identical to TRBD2. The length of the CDR3 is 20 residues. The ends lost 0 bases at V and 5 bases at J; junction bases unmatched: 19. Germline assignment: CDR1 SGDLS and CDR2 YYNGEE. DNA for the CDR3: TGTGCCAGCAGCGTAGGTTCGGTTCGGATAGCGGGAGGCCAGAGGGAGACCCAGTACTTC. It is translated as CASSVGSVRIAGGQRETQYF.

The chain uses TRBV4-2 and TRBJ1-6, with D maybe TRBD1 (5 bases). CDR1 LGHNA and CDR2 YNFKEQ come from the germline V gene. This CDR3 region has 14 residues. Deletions cut 1 base from V and 7 bases from J, with 8 bases between. The CDR3 region has the DNA TGTGCCAGCAGCCAAGTCTCAGGGAATTCACCCCTCCACTTT. Its translation is CASSQVSGNSPLHF.

This chain links TRBV20-1 with TRBJ2-1; 9 bases fit TRBD2. The CDR3 has 16 amino acids. Trimming at V came to 3 bases and at J to 0 bases, leaving 6 bases not matched to a gene. Germline V gene data show CDR1 as DFQATT and CDR2 as SNEGSKA (reference sequence). The CDR3 is CSARASGGYSYNEQFF. The CDR3 bases are TGCAGTGCTAGGGCAAGCGGGGGGTACTCCTACAATGAGCAGTTCTTC.

The chain joins TRBV5-6 to TRBJ1-1; weak D call: TRBD1 (6 bases). The germline V gene encodes CDR1 SGHDT and CDR2 YYEEEE. The CDR3 consists of 12 residues. Between the trimmed V and J ends, which lost 0 bases and 8 bases, there was a span of 8 bases. The CDR3 nucleotides read TGTGCCAGCAGCTTGGCCCAGGGGGAAGCTTTCTTT. As protein: CASSLAQGEAFF.